The 18 T cell receptor beta chains presented below share a single source sample, sequenced in a study of OX40 agonist ivuxolimab in advanced cancers. The table came from immunoSEQ multiplex PCR; TCRdb's copy has only in-frame clones and leaves some out. This sample has 150,000 to 180,000 clones, with approximately 94% found just once. The material was CD4+ or CD8+ T cells sorted from blood, obtained in a trial of the OX40 agonist ivuxolimab. These TCRs come from an adult with an advanced solid tumor such as melanoma, head and neck, liver or kidney cancer.

Points on this clone: Other DNA sequences in this specimen translate into the identical CDR3. This chain links TRBV19 with TRBJ1-2; possibly TRBD1 for D (6 bases). Germline lookup yields CDR1 LNHDA and CDR2 SQIVND (reference sequence). The CDR3 totals 13 residues. Trimming shortened V by 2 bases and J by 6 bases, and 10 bases separated the two germline ends. In nucleotides, the CDR3 is TGTGCCAGTAGTATACTCGGGGGGCATGGCTACACCTTC. This gives the protein CASSILGGHGYTF.

The rearrangement links TRBV6-1 to TRBJ2-1, with D tentatively TRBD2 (7 bases). Germline V lookup: CDR1 MNHNS, CDR2 SASEGT. Trimming pared 2 bases from V and 5 bases from J, leaving 13 bases between. The CDR3 is 15 residues long. The CDR3 nucleotides read TGTGCCAGCAGTGAACCCGGGGGGCCTAACAATGAGCAGTTCTTC. It yields the protein CASSEPGGPNNEQFF.

The chain uses TRBV20-1 and TRBJ1-2; the D is unclear. Trimming removed 1 base at V and 8 bases at J, with 8 bases between. Germline CDR1 and CDR2: DFQATT and SNEGSKA (reference sequence). The CDR3 totals 11 residues. CDR3 sequence: CSARVRVGYTF. In DNA form, the CDR3 reads TGCAGTGCTAGAGTGCGGGTAGGCTACACCTTC.

This clone has more than one count but fewer than ten. The chain links TRBV7-8 to TRBJ2-7; D is undetermined. V lost 5 bases, J lost 3 bases, and 5 bases lay in between. The length of the CDR3 is 11 residues. In germline, CDR1 is SGHVS, CDR2 FQNEAQ. For the CDR3, the DNA is TGTGCCAGCAGCCACCTCTACGAGCAGTACTTC. It codes for CASSHLYEQYF. The full variable domain, in which reference TRBV7-8 and TRBJ2-7 provide the parts outside the CDR3, is GAGVSQSPRYKVAKRGQDVALRCDPISGHVSLFWYQQALGQGPEFLTYFQNEAQLDKSGLPSDRFFAERPEGSVSTLKIQRTQQEDSAVYLCASSHLYEQYFGPGTRLTVT.

This sequence joins TRBV18 and TRBJ1-1, with no clear D. The CDR3 has 14 residues. The germline gives CDR1 KGHSH, CDR2 LQKENI. V was pared by 0 bases and J by 5 bases, with 10 bases between. The CDR3 coding sequence is TGTGCCAGCTCACCACCGACACTTCATACTGAAGCTTTCTTT. As protein: CASSPPTLHTEAFF.

The chain employs TRBV5-1 and TRBJ2-2; D remains unclear. This CDR3 is built from 15 residues. Looked up from germline, CDR1 is SGHRS and CDR2 is YFSETQ. Trimming took off 3 bases at V and 5 bases at J, with 14 bases between the two ends. CDR3 residues: CASSSGRPLTGELFF. As DNA, the CDR3 is TGCGCCAGCAGCTCAGGACGGCCCCTGACCGGGGAGCTGTTTTTT.

The CDR3 loop reads CASSLEGARSYEQYF. In DNA form, the CDR3 reads TGTGCCAGCAGCTTAGAGGGGGCAAGGTCCTACGAGCAGTACTTC. V is TRBV7-9 and J is TRBJ2-7; 7 nucleotides match TRBD1. The V and J ends lost 1 base and 1 base, in that order; junction bases with no gene match: 4. This CDR3 contains 15 residues. Germline V lookup: CDR1 SEHNR, CDR2 FQNEAQ (reference sequence).

This rearrangement joins TRBV7-2 to TRBJ2-1; D is possibly TRBD1 or TRBD2 (6 bases each). The CDR3 is made up of 14 amino acids. In germline, CDR1 is SGHTA, CDR2 FQGNSA. V dropped 10 bases and J dropped 2 bases, with 15 bases sitting between them. CDR3 loop: CATLGGSAYNEQFF. In DNA form, the CDR3 reads TGTGCCACCCTCGGGGGCAGCGCCTACAATGAGCAGTTCTTC.

The chain is built from TRBV6-6 and TRBJ2-2; 7 nucleotides match TRBD2. The germline V gene has CDR1 MNHNY and CDR2 SVGAGI (reference sequence). V gave up 7 bases and J gave up 4 bases; unmatched junction bases: 9. This CDR3 comprises 15 residues. The CDR3 loop is CASTSTGGVTGELFF. The CDR3 nucleotides read TGTGCCAGCACCTCTACGGGGGGTGTCACCGGGGAGCTGTTTTTT.

V and J are TRBV7-9 and TRBJ2-3; a weak D match, TRBD2 (6 bases). Trimming removed 5 bases at V and 5 bases at J, with 20 bases between. Germline V gene data show CDR1 as SEHNR and CDR2 as FQNEAQ (reference sequence). The CDR3 consists of 16 residues. This CDR3 reads CASSPLGSGGEDTQYF. DNA of the CDR3: TGTGCCAGCAGCCCCCTGGGCAGCGGAGGGGAAGATACGCAGTATTTT.

This rearrangement joins TRBV5-6 to TRBJ1-1; tentatively, D is TRBD1 (5 bases). V lost 1 base and J 3 bases, leaving 10 bases between the germline ends. Germline lookup yields CDR1 SGHDT and CDR2 YYEEEE. CDR3 length: 14 amino acids. The CDR3, as DNA: TGTGCCAGCAGCTTGAAGGGGCCTCACACTGAAGCTTTCTTT. It codes for CASSLKGPHTEAFF.

As for this clone: Relative to the germline gene, one junction end is altered; a read error may explain this. The V gene is TRBV4-3, the J gene TRBJ2-3, with 7 bases identical to TRBD1. Germline V gene lookup returns CDR1 LGHNA and CDR2 YSLEER. This CDR3 comprises 12 residues. CDR3 protein: CARSPTGDTQYF. CDR3 nucleotides: TGCGCCCGCAGCCCGACAGGGGATACGCAGTATTTT.

The gene calls are TRBV7-2 and TRBJ1-3; unclear D gene. The CDR3 has 15 residues. Trimming removed 5 bases from V and 4 bases from J, with 15 bases in between. CDR1 is SGHTA, CDR2 FQGNSA, per germline. CDR3 in DNA: TGTGCCAGCAGCCCTCAACAAAGCCCCGGAAACACCATATATTTT. Encoded protein: CASSPQQSPGNTIYF.

This clone was seen once. The V call is TRBV6-5, the J call TRBJ1-1; perhaps TRBD1 as D (5 bases). CDR1 MNHEY and CDR2 SVGAGI come from the germline V gene. Trimming left V 6 bases short and J 0 bases short, with 14 bases between. This CDR3 is 15 amino acids long. CDR3 sequence (DNA): TGTGCCAGCAGCGACACTCCGGGGCTGAACACTGAAGCTTTCTTT. It specifies CASSDTPGLNTEAFF.

The chain recombines TRBV5-1 with TRBJ1-1, with a possible D match to TRBD1 (5 bases). CDR3 size: 14 residues. Trimming removed 1 base at V and 2 bases at J, with 9 bases between. Germline V gene data show CDR1 as SGHRS and CDR2 as YFSETQ. CDR3 amino acids: CASSLSGTNTEAFF. The CDR3 DNA sequence: TGCGCCAGCAGCTTGAGTGGGACTAACACTGAAGCTTTCTTT.

This chain uses TRBV29-1 with TRBJ1-1; D is ambiguous. The germline V and J ends were trimmed by 4 bases and 1 base, with 7 bases remaining between them. CDR1 SQVTM and CDR2 ANQGSEA come from the germline V gene. The CDR3 totals 12 residues. CDR3 nucleotide sequence: TGCAGCGTTGCTGAGGGGAACACTGAAGCTTTCTTT. Encoded protein: CSVAEGNTEAFF.

The gene calls are TRBV7-9 and TRBJ2-7; no definite D call. The V and J ends lost 5 bases and 3 bases respectively, with 5 bases between them. This CDR3 region has 11 residues. The V gene's germline CDR1 is SEHNR and CDR2 FQNEAQ (reference sequence). Here the CDR3 reads CASSRHYEQYF. The CDR3 nucleotides read TGTGCCAGCAGCCGACACTACGAGCAGTACTTC. The variable domain in full, completed from reference TRBV7-9 and TRBJ2-7, reads DTGVSQNPRHKITKRGQNVTFRCDPISEHNRLYWYRQTLGQGPEFLTYFQNEAQLEKSRLLSDRFSAERPKGSFSTLEIQRTEQGDSAMYLCASSRHYEQYFGPGTRLTVT.

The sample holds one count of this clone. This chain links TRBV7-9 with TRBJ2-4; D uncertain. Trimming pared 5 bases from V and 0 bases from J, leaving 14 bases between. CDR1 is SEHNR, CDR2 FQNEAQ, per germline (reference sequence). There are 16 residues in the CDR3. This chain's CDR3 is CASSPKVRLAKNIQYF. CDR3 in DNA: TGTGCCAGCAGCCCAAAGGTGCGATTAGCCAAAAACATTCAGTACTTC. Full variable domain (outside the CDR3, taken from reference TRBV7-9 and TRBJ2-4): DTGVSQNPRHKITKRGQNVTFRCDPISEHNRLYWYRQTLGQGPEFLTYFQNEAQLEKSRLLSDRFSAERPKGSFSTLEIQRTEQGDSAMYLCASSPKVRLAKNIQYFGAGTRLSVL.